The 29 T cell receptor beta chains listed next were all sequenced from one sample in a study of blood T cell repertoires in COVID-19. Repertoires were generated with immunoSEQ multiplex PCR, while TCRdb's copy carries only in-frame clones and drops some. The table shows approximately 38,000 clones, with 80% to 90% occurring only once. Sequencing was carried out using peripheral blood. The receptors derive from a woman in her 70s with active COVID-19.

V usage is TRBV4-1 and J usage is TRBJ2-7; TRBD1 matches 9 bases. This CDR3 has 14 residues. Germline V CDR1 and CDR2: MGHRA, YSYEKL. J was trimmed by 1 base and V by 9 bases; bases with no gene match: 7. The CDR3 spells CASKPGQGSYEQYF. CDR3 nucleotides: TGCGCCAGTAAACCGGGACAGGGTTCCTACGAGCAGTACTTC.

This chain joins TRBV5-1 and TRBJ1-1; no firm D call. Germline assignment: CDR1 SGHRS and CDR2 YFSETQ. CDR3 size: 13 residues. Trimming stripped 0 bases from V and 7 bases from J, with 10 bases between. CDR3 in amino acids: CASSLGEVNEAFF. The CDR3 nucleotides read TGCGCCAGCAGCTTGGGAGAAGTTAATGAAGCTTTCTTT.

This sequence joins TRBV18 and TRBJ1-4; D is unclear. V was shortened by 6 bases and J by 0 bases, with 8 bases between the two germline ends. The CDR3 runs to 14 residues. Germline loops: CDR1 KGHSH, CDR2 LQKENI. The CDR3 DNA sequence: TGTGCCAGCTCCTACCCGGCAACTAATGAAAAACTGTTTTTT. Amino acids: CASSYPATNEKLFF.

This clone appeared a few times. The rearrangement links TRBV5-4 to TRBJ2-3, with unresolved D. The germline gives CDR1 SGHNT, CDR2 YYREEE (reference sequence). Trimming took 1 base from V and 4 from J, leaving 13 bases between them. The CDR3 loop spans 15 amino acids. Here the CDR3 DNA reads TGTGCCAGCAGCTTGACAGTACTGGGTTCAGATACGCAGTATTTT. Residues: CASSLTVLGSDTQYF.

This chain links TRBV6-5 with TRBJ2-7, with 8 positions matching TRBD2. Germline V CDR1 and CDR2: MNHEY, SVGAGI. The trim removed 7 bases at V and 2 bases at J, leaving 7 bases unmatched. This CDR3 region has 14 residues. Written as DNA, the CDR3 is TGTGCCAGCACTCGCGAGCGGGGGCCCTACGAGCAGTACTTC. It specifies CASTRERGPYEQYF.

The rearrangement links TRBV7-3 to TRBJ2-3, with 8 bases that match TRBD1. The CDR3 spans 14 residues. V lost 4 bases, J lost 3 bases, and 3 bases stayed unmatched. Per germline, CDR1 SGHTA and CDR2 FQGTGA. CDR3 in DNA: TGTGCCAGCAGCTACAGGGGGAGTACAGATACGCAGTATTTT. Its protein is CASSYRGSTDTQYF.

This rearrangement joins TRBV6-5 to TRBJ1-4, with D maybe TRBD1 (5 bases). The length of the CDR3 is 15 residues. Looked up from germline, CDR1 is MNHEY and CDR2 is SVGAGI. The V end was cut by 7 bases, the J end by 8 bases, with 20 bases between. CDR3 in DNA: TGTGCCAGCACACCCGTCCCGGTTAGGGGCGAAAAACTGTTTTTT. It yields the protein CASTPVPVRGEKLFF.

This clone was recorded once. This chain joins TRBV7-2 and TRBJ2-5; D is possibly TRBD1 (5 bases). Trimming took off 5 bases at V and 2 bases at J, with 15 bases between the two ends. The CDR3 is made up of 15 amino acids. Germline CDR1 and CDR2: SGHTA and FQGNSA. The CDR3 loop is CASSQGALIQETQYF. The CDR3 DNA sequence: TGTGCCAGCAGCCAAGGGGCACTGATTCAAGAGACCCAGTACTTC.

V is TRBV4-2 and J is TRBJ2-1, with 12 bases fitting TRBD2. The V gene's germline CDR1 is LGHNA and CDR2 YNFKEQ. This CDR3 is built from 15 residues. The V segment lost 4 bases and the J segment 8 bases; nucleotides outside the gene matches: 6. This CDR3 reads CASSPTSGGPDEQFF. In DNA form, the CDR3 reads TGTGCCAGCAGCCCCACTAGCGGGGGGCCCGATGAGCAGTTCTTC.

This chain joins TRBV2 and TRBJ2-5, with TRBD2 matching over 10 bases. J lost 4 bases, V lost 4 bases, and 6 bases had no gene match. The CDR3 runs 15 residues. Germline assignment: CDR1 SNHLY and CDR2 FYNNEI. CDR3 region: CASSVGAGGGETQYF. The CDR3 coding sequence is TGTGCCAGCAGTGTAGGAGCGGGGGGGGGAGAGACCCAGTACTTC.

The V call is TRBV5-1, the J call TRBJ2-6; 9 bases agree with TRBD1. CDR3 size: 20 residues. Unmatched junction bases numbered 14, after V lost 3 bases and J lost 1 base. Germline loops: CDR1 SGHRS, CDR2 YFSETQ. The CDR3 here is CASSSDRGRSVPSGANVLTF. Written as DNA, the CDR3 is TGCGCCAGCAGCTCTGACAGGGGGAGAAGCGTCCCTTCTGGGGCCAACGTCCTGACTTTC.

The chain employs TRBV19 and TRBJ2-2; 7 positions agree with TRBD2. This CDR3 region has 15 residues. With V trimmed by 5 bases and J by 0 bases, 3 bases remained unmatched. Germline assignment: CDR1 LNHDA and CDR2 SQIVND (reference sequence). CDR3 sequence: CASSVRGANTGELFF. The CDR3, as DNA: TGTGCCAGTAGTGTCCGGGGGGCGAACACCGGGGAGCTGTTTTTT.

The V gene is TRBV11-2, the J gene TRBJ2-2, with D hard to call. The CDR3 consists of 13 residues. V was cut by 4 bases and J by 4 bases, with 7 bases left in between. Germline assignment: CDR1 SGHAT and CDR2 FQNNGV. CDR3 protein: CASSYLSTGELFF. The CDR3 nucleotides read TGTGCCAGCAGCTATCTATCCACCGGGGAGCTGTTTTTT.

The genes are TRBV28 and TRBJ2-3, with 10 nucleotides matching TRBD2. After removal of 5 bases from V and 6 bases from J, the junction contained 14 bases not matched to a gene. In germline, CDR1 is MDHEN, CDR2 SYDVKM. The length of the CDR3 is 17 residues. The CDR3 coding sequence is TGTGCCAGCAGTCCTACGGTCAGCGGGGGGGGCGGGGATACGCAGTATTTT. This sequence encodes CASSPTVSGGGGDTQYF.

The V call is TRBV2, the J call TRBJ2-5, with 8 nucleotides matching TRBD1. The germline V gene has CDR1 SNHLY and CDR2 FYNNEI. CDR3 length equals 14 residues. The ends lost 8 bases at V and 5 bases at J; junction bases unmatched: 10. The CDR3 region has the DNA TGTGCCAGCGCGGACAGGGTGGGTCAGGAGACCCAGTACTTC. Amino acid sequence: CASADRVGQETQYF.

CDR3 in amino acids: CASSPETRDTEAFF. The CDR3 coding sequence is TGTGCCAGCTCACCCGAAACGAGGGACACTGAAGCTTTCTTT. The V and J genes are TRBV18 and TRBJ1-1; D is uncertain. Trimming cost V 3 bases and J 3 bases, with 11 bases left between them. The CDR3 has 14 residues. Germline V gene sequence: CDR1 KGHSH, CDR2 LQKENI.

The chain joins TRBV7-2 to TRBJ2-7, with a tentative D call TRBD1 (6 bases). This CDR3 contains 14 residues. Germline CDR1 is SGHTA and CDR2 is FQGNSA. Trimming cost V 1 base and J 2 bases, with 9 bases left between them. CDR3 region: CASSLVGAAYEQYF. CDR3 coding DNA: TGTGCCAGCAGCTTAGTGGGGGCAGCCTACGAGCAGTACTTC.

As DNA, the CDR3 is TGTGCCAGCAGTTCACAGCAAGACAGGGCCAGCAATCAGCCCCAGCATTTT. It specifies CASSSQQDRASNQPQHF. The J gene is TRBJ1-5, the V gene TRBV6-2 or TRBV6-3; 7 positions match TRBD1. V lost 4 bases and J lost 1; bases outside the gene matches: 10. Germline V CDR1 and CDR2: MNHEY, SVGEGT. This CDR3 is 17 amino acids long.

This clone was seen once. The CDR3 DNA is TGTGCCAGCAGCCTACCCAATGGAGAGACCCAGTACTTC. This gives the protein CASSLPNGETQYF. The chain has TRBV7-2 and TRBJ2-5; D gene unclear. Germline V CDR1 and CDR2: SGHTA, FQGNSA. The CDR3 extends over 13 amino acids. The V and J ends lost 5 bases and 4 bases respectively, with 11 bases between them.

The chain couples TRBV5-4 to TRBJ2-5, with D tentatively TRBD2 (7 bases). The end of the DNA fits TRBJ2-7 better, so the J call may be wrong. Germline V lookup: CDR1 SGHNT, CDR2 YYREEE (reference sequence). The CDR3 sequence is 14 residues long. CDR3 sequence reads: CASSQGGGFYEQYF. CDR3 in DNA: TGTGCCAGCAGCCAAGGGGGGGGCTTCTACGAGCAGTACTTC.

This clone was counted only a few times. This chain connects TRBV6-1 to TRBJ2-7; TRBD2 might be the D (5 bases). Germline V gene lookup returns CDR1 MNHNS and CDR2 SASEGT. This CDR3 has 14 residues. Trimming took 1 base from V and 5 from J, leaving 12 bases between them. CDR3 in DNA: TGTGCCAGCAGTGAAGAGGGAGACAACCACGAGCAGTACTTC. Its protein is CASSEEGDNHEQYF.

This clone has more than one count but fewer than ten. This CDR3 reads CSASPPDRARQPQHF. The CDR3, as DNA: TGCAGTGCTAGTCCCCCGGACAGGGCCCGTCAGCCCCAGCATTTT. The J gene is TRBJ1-5, the V gene TRBV20-1, with 8 positions matching TRBD1. V lost 3 bases and J lost 6; bases outside the gene matches: 10. The length of the CDR3 is 15 residues. Germline lookup yields CDR1 DFQATT and CDR2 SNEGSKA (reference sequence).

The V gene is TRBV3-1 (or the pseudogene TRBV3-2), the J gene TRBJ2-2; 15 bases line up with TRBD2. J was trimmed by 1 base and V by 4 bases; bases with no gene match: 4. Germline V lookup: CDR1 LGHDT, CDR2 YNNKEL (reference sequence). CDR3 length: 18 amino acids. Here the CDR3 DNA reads TGTGCCAGCAGCCCGGGACTAGCGGGGGGCCGGAACACCGGGGAGCTGTTTTTT. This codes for CASSPGLAGGRNTGELFF.

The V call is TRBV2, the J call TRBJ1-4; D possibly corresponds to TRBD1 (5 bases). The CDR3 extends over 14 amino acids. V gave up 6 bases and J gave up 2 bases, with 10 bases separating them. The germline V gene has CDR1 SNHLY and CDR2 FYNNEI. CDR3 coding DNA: TGTGCCAGCAGAGAGACAGTTACTAATGAAAAACTGTTTTTT. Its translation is CASRETVTNEKLFF.

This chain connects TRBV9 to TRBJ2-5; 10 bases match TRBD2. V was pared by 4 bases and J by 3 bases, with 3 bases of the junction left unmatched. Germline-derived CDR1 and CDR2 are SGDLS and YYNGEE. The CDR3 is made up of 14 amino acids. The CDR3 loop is CASSLGLAKETQYF. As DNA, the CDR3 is TGTGCCAGCAGCTTGGGACTAGCGAAAGAGACCCAGTACTTC.

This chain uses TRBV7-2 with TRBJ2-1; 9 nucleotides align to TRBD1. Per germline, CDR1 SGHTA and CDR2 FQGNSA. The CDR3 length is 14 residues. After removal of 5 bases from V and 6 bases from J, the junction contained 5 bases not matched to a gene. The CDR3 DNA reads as TGTGCCAGCAGCCTCCCACAGGGGGCCAATGAGCAGTTCTTC. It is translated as CASSLPQGANEQFF.

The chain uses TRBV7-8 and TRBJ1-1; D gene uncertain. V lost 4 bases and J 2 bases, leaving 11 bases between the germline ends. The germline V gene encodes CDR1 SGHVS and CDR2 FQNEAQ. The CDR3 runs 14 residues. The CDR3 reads CASSSSPVNTEAFF. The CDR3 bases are TGTGCCAGCAGCTCCTCCCCGGTCAACACTGAAGCTTTCTTT.

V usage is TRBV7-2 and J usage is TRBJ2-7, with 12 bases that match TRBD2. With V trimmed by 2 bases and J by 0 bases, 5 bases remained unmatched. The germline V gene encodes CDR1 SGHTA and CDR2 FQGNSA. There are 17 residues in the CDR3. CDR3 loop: CASSLTSGGSSSYEQYF. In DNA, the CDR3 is TGTGCCAGCAGCTTAACTAGCGGGGGGTCCAGCTCCTACGAGCAGTACTTC.

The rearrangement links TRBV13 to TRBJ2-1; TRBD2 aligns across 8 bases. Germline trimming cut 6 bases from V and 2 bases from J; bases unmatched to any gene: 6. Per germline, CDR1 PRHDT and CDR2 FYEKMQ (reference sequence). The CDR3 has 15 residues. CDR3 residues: CASSERTSPYNEQFF. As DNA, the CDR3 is TGTGCCAGCAGTGAGAGGACTAGCCCCTACAATGAGCAGTTCTTC. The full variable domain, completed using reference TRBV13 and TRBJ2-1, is AAGVIQSPRHLIKEKRETATLKCYPIPRHDTVYWYQQGPGQDPQFLISFYEKMQSDKGSIPDRFSAQQFSDYHSELNMSSLELGDSALYFCASSERTSPYNEQFFGPGTRLTVL.